This TCR beta chain was captured in a study of cytomegalovirus exposure and HLA in healthy donors. Profiling relied on immunoSEQ multiplex PCR, and the TCRdb table lists in-frame clones only, not all of them. The profile shows under 250,000 clones, approximately 90% of them singletons. V lost 4 bases and J lost 4; bases outside the gene matches: 4. Germline CDR1 reads SQVTM; CDR2 reads ANQGSEA. This CDR3 comprises 13 residues. The receptor was derived from a man aged 18 to 29 in good health and CMV-seronegative. The chain is built from TRBV29-1 and TRBJ2-3; 8 positions match TRBD2. The sample comprised PBMCs. CDR3 sequence (DNA): TGCAGCGTTGTCGGTAGCGGGGCAGATACGCAGTATTTT. It encodes CSVVGSGADTQYF.